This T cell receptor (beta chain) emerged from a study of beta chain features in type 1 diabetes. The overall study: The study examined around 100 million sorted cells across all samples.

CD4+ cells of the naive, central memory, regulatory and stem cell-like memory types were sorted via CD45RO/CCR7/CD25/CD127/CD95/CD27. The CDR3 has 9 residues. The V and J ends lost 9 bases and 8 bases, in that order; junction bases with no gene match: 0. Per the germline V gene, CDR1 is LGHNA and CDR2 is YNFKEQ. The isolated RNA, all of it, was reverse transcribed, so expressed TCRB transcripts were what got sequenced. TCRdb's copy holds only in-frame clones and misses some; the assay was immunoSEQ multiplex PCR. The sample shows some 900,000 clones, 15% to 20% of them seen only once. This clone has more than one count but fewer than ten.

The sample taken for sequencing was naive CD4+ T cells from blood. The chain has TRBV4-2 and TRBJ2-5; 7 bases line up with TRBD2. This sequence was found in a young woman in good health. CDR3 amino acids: CARGLTQYF. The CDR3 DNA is TGTGCCAGGGGACTAACCCAGTACTTC.